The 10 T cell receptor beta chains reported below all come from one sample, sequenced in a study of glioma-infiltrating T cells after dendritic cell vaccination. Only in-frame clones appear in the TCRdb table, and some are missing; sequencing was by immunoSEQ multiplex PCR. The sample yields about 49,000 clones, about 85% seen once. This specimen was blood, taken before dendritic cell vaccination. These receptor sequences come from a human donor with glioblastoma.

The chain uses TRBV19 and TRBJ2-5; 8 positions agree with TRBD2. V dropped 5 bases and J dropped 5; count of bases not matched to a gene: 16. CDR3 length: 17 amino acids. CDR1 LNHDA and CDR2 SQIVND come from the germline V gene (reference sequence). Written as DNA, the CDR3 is TGTGCCAGTAGTGGTTGGGGGACTAGGGACACGGGGGAGACCCAGTACTTC. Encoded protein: CASSGWGTRDTGETQYF.

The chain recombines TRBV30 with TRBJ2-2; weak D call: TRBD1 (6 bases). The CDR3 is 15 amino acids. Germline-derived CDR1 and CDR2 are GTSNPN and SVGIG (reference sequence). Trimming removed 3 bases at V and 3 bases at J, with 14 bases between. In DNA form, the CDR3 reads TGTGCCTGGAGCCCCAGGGGTTTATACACCGGGGAGCTGTTTTTT. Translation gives CAWSPRGLYTGELFF. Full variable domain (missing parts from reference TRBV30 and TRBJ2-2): SQTIHQWPATLVQPVGSPLSLECTVEGTSNPNLYWYRQAAGRGLQLLFYSVGIGQISSEVPQNLSASRPQDRQFILSSKKLLLSDSGFYLCAWSPRGLYTGELFFGEGSRLTVL.

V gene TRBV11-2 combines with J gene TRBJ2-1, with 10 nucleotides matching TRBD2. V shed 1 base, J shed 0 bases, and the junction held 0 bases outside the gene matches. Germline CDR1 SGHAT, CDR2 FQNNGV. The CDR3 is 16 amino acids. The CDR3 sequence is CASSLGLAGSYNEQFF. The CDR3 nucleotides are TGTGCCAGCAGCTTAGGACTAGCGGGCTCCTACAATGAGCAGTTCTTC.

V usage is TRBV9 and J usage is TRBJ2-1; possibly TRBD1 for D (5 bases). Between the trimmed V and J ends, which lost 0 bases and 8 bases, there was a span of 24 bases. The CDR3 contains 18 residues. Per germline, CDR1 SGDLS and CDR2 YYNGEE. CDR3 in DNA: TGTGCCAGCAGCGTAGTCCATATACCAGGGTCGGGTCAGGATGAGCAGTTCTTC. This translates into CASSVVHIPGSGQDEQFF. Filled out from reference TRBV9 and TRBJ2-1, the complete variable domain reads DSGVTQTPKHLITATGQRVTLRCSPRSGDLSVYWYQQSLDQGLQFLIQYYNGEERAKGNILERFSAQQFPDLHSELNLSSLELGDSALYFCASSVVHIPGSGQDEQFFGPGTRLTVL.

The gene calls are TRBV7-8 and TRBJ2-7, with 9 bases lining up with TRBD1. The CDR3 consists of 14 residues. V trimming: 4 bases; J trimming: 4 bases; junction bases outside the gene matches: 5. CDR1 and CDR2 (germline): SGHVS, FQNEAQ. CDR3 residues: CASSSTGGGYEQYF. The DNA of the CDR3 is TGTGCCAGCAGCTCCACAGGGGGCGGGTACGAGCAGTACTTC.

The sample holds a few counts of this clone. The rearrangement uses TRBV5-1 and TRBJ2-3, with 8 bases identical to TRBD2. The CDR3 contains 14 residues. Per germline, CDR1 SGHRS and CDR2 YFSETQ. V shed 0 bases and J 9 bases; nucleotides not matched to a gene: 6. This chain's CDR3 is CASSLGGLEGTQYF. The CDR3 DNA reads TGCGCCAGCAGCTTGGGGGGACTAGAAGGCACGCAGTATTTT.

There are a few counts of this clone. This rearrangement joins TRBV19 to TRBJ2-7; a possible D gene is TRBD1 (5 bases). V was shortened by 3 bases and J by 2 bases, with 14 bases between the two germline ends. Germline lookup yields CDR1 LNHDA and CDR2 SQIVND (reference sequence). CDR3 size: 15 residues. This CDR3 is CASSIEQGRTYEQYF. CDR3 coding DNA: TGTGCCAGTAGTATTGAGCAGGGCCGGACCTACGAGCAGTACTTC.

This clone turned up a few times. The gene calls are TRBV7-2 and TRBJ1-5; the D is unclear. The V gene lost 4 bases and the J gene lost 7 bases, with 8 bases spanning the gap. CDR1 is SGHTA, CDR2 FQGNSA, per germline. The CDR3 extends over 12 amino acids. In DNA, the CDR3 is TGTGCCAGCAGCTCACCCGGGCAGCCCCAGCATTTT. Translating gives CASSSPGQPQHF.

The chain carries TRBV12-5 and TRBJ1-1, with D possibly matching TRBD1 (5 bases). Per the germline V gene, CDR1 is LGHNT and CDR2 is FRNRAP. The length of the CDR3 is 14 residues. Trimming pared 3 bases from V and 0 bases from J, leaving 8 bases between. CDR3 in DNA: TGTGCTAGTGGTTTCGGGGGAATGAACACTGAAGCTTTCTTT. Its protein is CASGFGGMNTEAFF.

This CDR3 reads CASSSQGYNEQFF. The CDR3 bases are TGTGCCAGCAGTTCACAGGGATACAATGAGCAGTTCTTC. The chain employs TRBV6-5 and TRBJ2-1; tentatively, D is TRBD1 (6 bases). CDR3 length equals 13 residues. Germline lookup yields CDR1 MNHEY and CDR2 SVGAGI. V lost 4 bases and J 4 bases, leaving 8 bases between the germline ends.